These 9 T cell receptor beta chains were all obtained from the same sample, sequenced in a study of cytomegalovirus exposure and HLA in healthy donors. The PCR contained 60 Vbeta and 13 Jbeta primers. TCRdb keeps only in-frame clones here, not all; method: immunoSEQ multiplex PCR. The data hold approximately 160,000 clones, with around 75% observed a single time. Sequencing was done on a sample of PBMCs. These receptors all come from a human donor in good health.

V and J are TRBV7-9 and TRBJ2-7; D possibly corresponds to TRBD2 (6 bases). Germline V gene lookup returns CDR1 SEHNR and CDR2 FQNEAQ (reference sequence). This CDR3 has 14 residues. Trimming removed 5 bases from V and 2 bases from J, with 13 bases in between. This chain's CDR3 is CASSPGRTTYEQYF. The CDR3 region has the DNA TGTGCCAGCAGCCCGGGACGGACTACCTACGAGCAGTACTTC.

The chain combines TRBV9 with TRBJ2-5, with TRBD1 matching 7 bases. The CDR3 runs to 16 residues. CDR1 SGDLS and CDR2 YYNGEE come from the germline V gene. Trimming cost V 3 bases and J 2 bases; bases outside gene matches: 10. In DNA, the CDR3 is TGTGCCAGCAGCGGGGGGACAGCGAACGTTCAAGAGACCCAGTACTTC. Translated: CASSGGTANVQETQYF.

Comment on this clone: The junction does not match germline at one end; this may be a read error. J is TRBJ1-6 and V is TRBV6-1; D is ambiguous. Germline V gene data show CDR1 as MNHNS and CDR2 as SASEGT. The CDR3 is 15 amino acids. The CDR3 region is CVSSEPFGVVGSLHF. The CDR3 DNA reads as TGTGTCAGCAGTGAACCCTTCGGGGTCGTTGGATCCCTCCACTTT.

V gene TRBV6-5 combines with J gene TRBJ2-7; TRBD2 is a possible D gene (6 bases). V lost 2 bases and J lost 6, with 17 bases in between. The CDR3 sequence is 15 residues long. CDR1 and CDR2 from the germline V gene are MNHEY and SVGAGI. Here the CDR3 reads CASSYGGLGGGEQYF. CDR3 DNA sequence: TGTGCCAGCAGTTACGGGGGGTTGGGTGGGGGCGAGCAGTACTTC.

V is TRBV5-1 and J is TRBJ2-7; 13 nucleotides align to TRBD2. The CDR3 sequence is 17 residues long. The trim removed 3 bases at V and 1 base at J, leaving 7 bases unmatched. The germline gives CDR1 SGHRS, CDR2 YFSETQ. In nucleotides, the CDR3 is TGCGCCAGCAGCTCCGGGACTAGCGGGACTTATTCCTACGAGCAGTACTTC. It translates to CASSSGTSGTYSYEQYF.

The rearrangement joins TRBV7-2 to TRBJ1-2; TRBD1 matches 9 bases. Germline CDR1 reads SGHTA; CDR2 reads FQGNSA. The junction had 5 bases not matched to a gene; V was cut back by 3 bases and J by 0 bases. This CDR3 comprises 16 residues. The CDR3 reads CASSLTGGSPNYGYTF. The CDR3 DNA reads TGTGCCAGCAGCTTGACAGGGGGATCTCCTAACTATGGCTACACCTTC. The variable domain in full, with the rest retrieved from reference TRBV7-2 and TRBJ1-2, is GAGVSQSPSNKVTEKGKDVELRCDPISGHTALYWYRQSLGQGLEFLIYFQGNSAPDKSGLPSDRFSAERTGGSVSTLTIQRTQQEDSAVYLCASSLTGGSPNYGYTFGSGTRLTVV.

The genes are TRBV9 and TRBJ2-1; 11 bases are shared with TRBD2. The V segment lost 1 base and the J segment 6 bases; nucleotides outside the gene matches: 6. The CDR3 spans 16 residues. CDR1 is SGDLS and CDR2 is YYNGEE in the germline V gene. The CDR3 is CASSVSSGGSSNEQFF. In DNA, the CDR3 is TGTGCCAGCAGCGTATCTAGCGGGGGGTCTAGCAATGAGCAGTTCTTC.

CDR3 in DNA: TGTGCCAGCAGTCCGGACTACTCTGGAAACACCATATATTTT. Protein sequence: CASSPDYSGNTIYF. The genes are TRBV6-5 and TRBJ1-3, with no clear D. The CDR3 is 14 amino acids. V was clipped by 5 bases and J by 0 bases, with 8 bases between them. Germline CDR1 reads MNHEY; CDR2 reads SVGAGI.

This clone was counted a few times. V usage is TRBV19 and J usage is TRBJ2-5; 8 positions agree with TRBD1. The CDR3 has 15 residues. Germline lookup yields CDR1 LNHDA and CDR2 SQIVND (reference sequence). With 2 bases clipped from V and 4 bases from J, the junction kept 6 bases outside the gene matches. CDR3 nucleotides: TGTGCCAGTAGTATATTCGGCAGGGGGCGAGAGACCCAGTACTTC. Protein sequence: CASSIFGRGRETQYF.